The 28 T cell receptor beta chains presented below share a single source sample, sequenced in a study of T cells in women clearing cervical HPV infection. The table came from immunoSEQ multiplex PCR; TCRdb's copy has only in-frame clones and leaves some out. This sample contains roughly 13,000 clones. Sequencing was performed on blood buffy coat. The receptors here all came from a woman between 18 and 75 years old with a cervical HPV16 infection that either progressed to CIN3+ or cleared (not recorded which).

On this clone: From the germline J gene comes the end of the CDR3, since the read stops 3 residues before it. The chain uses TRBV4-2 and TRBJ2-3, with TRBD2 matching 16 bases. Germline loops: CDR1 LGHNA, CDR2 YNFKEQ. This CDR3 comprises 17 residues. Incomplete CDR3 DNA: TGTGCCAGCAGCCTGCCGGGACTAGCGGGGGGGCCGGGGACG. It is translated as CASSLPGLAGGPGT. The entire CDR3 reads CASSLPGLAGGPGTQYF.

Worth noting for this clone: One end of the junction does not line up with germline, which may come from a read error. The CDR3 end is not reached by the read, which stops 3 residues before it; the germline J gene fills it in. This chain links TRBV5-1 with TRBJ2-5; D uncertain. CDR3 length: 13 amino acids. Germline V gene data show CDR1 as SGHRS and CDR2 as YFSETQ. CDR3 residues: CASRLAVQETQYF. Partial CDR3 DNA: TGCGCCAGCAGGTTGGCGGTCCAAGAGACC.

A word on this clone: Read coverage stops 3 residues before the CDR3 terminus; the germline J gene supplies the remainder. The rearrangement uses TRBV9 and TRBJ2-7; D unresolved. V gave up 3 bases and J gave up 3 bases, with 13 bases separating them. Germline lookup yields CDR1 SGDLS and CDR2 YYNGEE. The CDR3 length is 14 residues. CDR3 bases read: TGTGCCAGCAGCGCGTCCGCGGTTGACTACGAG. This gives the protein CASSASAVDYE. The full CDR3 protein is CASSASAVDYEQYF.

Partial CDR3 DNA: TGCAGTGCTGCATACCCAGGGGGGCAGGATTCACCC. Its translation is CSAAYPGGQDSP. The complete CDR3 sequence is CSAAYPGGQDSPLHF. V and J are TRBV20-1 and TRBJ1-6; 7 bases align to TRBD1. The CDR3 end lies 3 residues beyond the end of the read and is filled in from the germline J gene. The CDR3 has 15 amino acids. V dropped 5 bases and J dropped 8; count of bases not matched to a gene: 12. Germline loops: CDR1 DFQATT, CDR2 SNEGSKA (reference sequence).

About this clone: The CDR3 end is not reached by the read, which stops 3 residues before it; the germline J gene fills it in. The chain combines TRBV30 with TRBJ2-4, with 7 positions matching TRBD1. Germline V gene sequence: CDR1 GTSNPN, CDR2 SVGIG (reference sequence). The CDR3 runs 13 residues. CDR3 DNA (partial): TGTGCCTGGAGTCGGGACGGGACAGAAGGT. Protein: CAWSRDGTEG. The full-length CDR3 reads as CAWSRDGTEGQYF. The full variable domain, completed using reference TRBV30 and TRBJ2-4, is SQTIHQWPATLVQPVGSPLSLECTVEGTSNPNLYWYRQAAGRGLQLLFYSVGIGQISSEVPQNLSASRPQDRQFILSSKKLLLSDSGFYLCAWSRDGTEGQYFGAGTRLSVL.

Comment on this clone: The read ends 3 residues early relative to the CDR3; the germline J gene fills the gap. The V and J genes are TRBV7-9 and TRBJ2-2; D possibly corresponds to TRBD1 (5 bases). In germline, CDR1 is SEHNR, CDR2 FQNEAQ (reference sequence). This CDR3 is 15 amino acids long. The CDR3 region is CASSLGQRPNSPLFF. The CDR3 DNA, read in part, is TGTGCCAGCAGCTTAGGACAGCGACCTAATTCACCG.

About this clone itself: Sequencing ends 3 residues short of the CDR3 end; the germline J gene provides the rest. J is TRBJ1-2 and V is TRBV6-1, with TRBD1 identical over 8 bases. Germline V gene data show CDR1 as MNHNS and CDR2 as SASEGT. The CDR3 consists of 16 residues. CDR3 in amino acids: CASSEVLGQGPYDYTF. CDR3 DNA (partial): TGTGCCAGCAGTGAAGTGCTAGGACAGGGCCCCTACGAC.

In regard to this clone: An end of the junction differs from the germline gene, which may be a read error. The read is 3 residues too short to cover the CDR3 end, so that end is filled in from the germline J gene. V gene TRBV4-2 combines with J gene TRBJ2-3; tentatively, D is TRBD2 (6 bases). Germline CDR1 is LGHNA and CDR2 is YNFKEQ. This CDR3 comprises 16 residues. The DNA read from the CDR3 is TGCGCCAGCAGCCAAGATCACGGGGGACCCACAGATACG. This encodes CASSQDHGGPTDT. The full CDR3 sequence reads CASSQDHGGPTDTQYF.

Note on this clone: The read terminates 3 residues ahead of where the CDR3 ends, so the germline J gene completes it. The J gene is TRBJ1-2, the V gene TRBV9; D might be TRBD1 (6 bases). This CDR3 region has 15 residues. Per germline, CDR1 SGDLS and CDR2 YYNGEE. V was pared by 4 bases and J by 3 bases, with 16 bases between. CDR3 DNA, as far as it was read: TGTGCCAGCAGCCCAATCCAGGGGATGTACTATGGC. Protein sequence: CASSPIQGMYYG. The CDR3 reads in full as CASSPIQGMYYGYTF.

About this clone: The read halts 3 residues ahead of the CDR3 end, with the missing end drawn from the germline J gene. This chain links TRBV19 with TRBJ2-3, with TRBD2 matching over 11 bases. The CDR3 sequence is 15 residues long. Germline V lookup: CDR1 LNHDA, CDR2 SQIVND (reference sequence). J was trimmed by 5 bases and V by 5 bases; bases with no gene match: 6. The DNA read from the CDR3 is TGTGCCAGTAGTGGTGTAGCGGGGGGGAGAGATACG. Protein product: CASSGVAGGRDT. The complete CDR3 reads CASSGVAGGRDTQYF.

In terms of frequency, this clone is medium-sized (0.01 to 0.1%). The read terminates 3 residues before the CDR3 end, so the remaining end is supplied by the germline J gene. The chain has TRBV29-1 and TRBJ2-3; D unclear. The CDR3 is made up of 12 amino acids. V dropped 5 bases and J dropped 0 bases, with 6 bases sitting between them. The germline V gene has CDR1 SQVTM and CDR2 ANQGSEA. CDR3 bases read: TGCAGCGTTAAGGGTAGCACAGATACG. Its translation is CSVKGSTDT. The CDR3 reads in full as CSVKGSTDTQYF.

A word on this clone: The read finishes 3 residues shy of the CDR3 end, and the germline J gene is used to complete it. This sequence joins TRBV2 and TRBJ1-2, with 7 bases lining up with TRBD1. This CDR3 region has 13 residues. Germline V gene lookup returns CDR1 SNHLY and CDR2 FYNNEI. V gave up 10 bases and J gave up 2 bases; unmatched junction bases: 7. The sequenced CDR3 bases are TGTGCCAACGAAGACAGGGTAAACTATGGC. This codes for CANEDRVNYG. In full, the CDR3 reads CANEDRVNYGYTF.

As regards this clone: The read terminates 3 residues before the CDR3 end, so the remaining end is supplied by the germline J gene. V is TRBV19 and J is TRBJ2-2; TRBD2 might be the D (6 bases). CDR1 and CDR2 from the germline V gene are LNHDA and SQIVND (reference sequence). The CDR3 spans 17 residues. The CDR3 protein is CASSIQVGGSTNEKLFF. CDR3 bases read: TGTGCCAGTAGTATTCAGGTCGGGGGATCAACTAATGAAAAG.

In the case of this clone: The CDR3 is cut off 3 residues early in the read; its end comes from the germline J gene. V gene TRBV7-2 combines with J gene TRBJ2-5; perhaps TRBD2 as D (6 bases). V shed 5 bases and J shed 2 bases, with 12 bases lying between them. Germline V gene data show CDR1 as SGHTA and CDR2 as FQGNSA. The CDR3 runs to 14 residues. CDR3: CASSPGTFQETQYF. CDR3 DNA, as far as it was read: TGTGCCAGCAGCCCCGGGACTTTTCAAGAGACC.

As concerns this clone: The observed sequence ends 3 residues before the CDR3 terminus, with the missing tail filled in from the germline J gene. V is TRBV18 and J is TRBJ2-1, with 9 bases lining up with TRBD1. Germline lookup yields CDR1 KGHSH and CDR2 LQKENI. J gave up 7 bases and V 1 base, and 5 bases lay outside the gene matches. This CDR3 spans 15 amino acids. The sequenced CDR3 bases are TGTGCCAGCTCACCACAGACAGGGGGAGAGAATGAG. Translating it yields CASSPQTGGENE. The whole CDR3 region reads CASSPQTGGENEQFF.

On this clone: An end of the junction differs from the germline gene, which may be a read error. The CDR3 goes on 3 residues after the read ends, and that part is filled in from the germline J gene. The chain combines TRBV10-3 with TRBJ1-4; TRBD1 aligns across 8 bases. The germline V gene encodes CDR1 ENHRY and CDR2 SYGVKD. The CDR3 consists of 17 residues. The CDR3 spells CAISETGGMATNEELFF. The CDR3 DNA, read in part, is TGTGCCATCAGTGAGACAGGGGGTATGGCAACTAATGAAGAA.

Concerning this clone: The read finishes 3 residues shy of the CDR3 end, and the germline J gene is used to complete it. The chain carries TRBV5-1 and TRBJ1-5; 9 bases map to TRBD1. Unmatched junction bases numbered 3, after V lost 4 bases and J lost 1 base. Germline V lookup: CDR1 SGHRS, CDR2 YFSETQ. This CDR3 is built from 15 residues. The CDR3 here is CASSTGTGSNQPQHF. The CDR3 bases that were read are TGCGCCAGCAGCACCGGGACAGGGAGCAATCAGCCC.

With regard to this clone: The observed sequence ends 3 residues before the CDR3 terminus, with the missing tail filled in from the germline J gene. The chain employs TRBV7-3 and TRBJ2-6, with 9 bases identical to TRBD1. This CDR3 spans 20 amino acids. The germline gives CDR1 SGHTA, CDR2 FQGTGA. The J segment lost 2 bases and the V segment lost 1 base, leaving 12 bases of the junction unmatched. CDR3 DNA (partial): TGTGCCAGCAGCTTAAAAAGGTTCGGACAGGGGTTTGCTGGGGCCAACGTC. It encodes CASSLKRFGQGFAGANV. The whole CDR3 protein is CASSLKRFGQGFAGANVLTF.

Comment on this clone: Read data end 3 residues before the CDR3 end; the end is taken from the germline J gene. This rearrangement joins TRBV11-2 to TRBJ2-1, with D maybe TRBD2 (5 bases). CDR1 and CDR2 from the germline V gene are SGHAT and FQNNGV. Trimming took 8 bases from V and 5 from J, leaving 10 bases between them. This CDR3 is built from 12 residues. CDR3 DNA, as far as it was read: TGTGCCAGCGAGGGCTTGAACAATGAG. Translation gives CASEGLNNE. The whole CDR3 sequence reads CASEGLNNEQFF.

Comment on this clone: The CDR3 extends 3 residues past the end of the read, so its final part is completed from the germline J gene. This sequence joins TRBV12-3 or TRBV12-4 and TRBJ2-3; 11 bases fit TRBD2. This CDR3 comprises 16 residues. After removal of 3 bases from V and 5 bases from J, the junction contained 7 bases not matched to a gene. Incomplete CDR3 DNA: TGTGCCAGCAGTTTGGGAGGTAGCGGGGGGGGAGATACG. Protein product: CASSLGGSGGGDT. The whole CDR3 protein is CASSLGGSGGGDTQYF.

This chain's CDR3 is CASSEQQGSGEKLFF. The covered CDR3 bases are TGTGCCAGCAGTGAACAACAGGGATCGGGAGAAAAA. The rearrangement joins TRBV6-1 to TRBJ1-4, with a possible D match to TRBD1 (6 bases). With the read ending 3 residues before the CDR3 end, the germline J gene is used to fill in that end. CDR1 and CDR2 (germline): MNHNS, SASEGT. This CDR3 comprises 15 residues. Trimming stripped 2 bases from V and 8 bases from J, with 15 bases between.

Details on this clone: The missing CDR3 end, 3 residues past where the read stops, is filled in from the germline J gene. The J gene is TRBJ1-1, the V gene TRBV6-2 or TRBV6-3; possibly TRBD1 for D (6 bases). V was clipped by 6 bases and J by 1 base, with 12 bases between them. This CDR3 region has 14 residues. CDR1 MNHEY and CDR2 SVGEGT come from the germline V gene. CDR3 DNA (partial): TGTGCCAGCAGAACAGGGAGCACGAACACTGAA. As protein: CASRTGSTNTE. The complete CDR3 reads CASRTGSTNTEAFF.

With regard to this clone: The CDR3 end falls 3 residues outside the read, so it is completed with the germline J gene. The chain is built from TRBV14 and TRBJ2-3, with no clear D. The V gene's germline CDR1 is SGHDN and CDR2 FVKESK. The CDR3 has 13 amino acids. The sequenced CDR3 bases are TGTGCCAGCAGCCAGGCCACTAATCAGCCG. Amino acids: CASSQATNQP. The entire CDR3 sequence reads CASSQATNQPQYF.

Worth noting for this clone: The read ends 3 residues early relative to the CDR3; the germline J gene fills the gap. V and J are TRBV7-2 and TRBJ1-6; 9 bases line up with TRBD1. Looked up from germline, CDR1 is SGHTA and CDR2 is FQGNSA. V gave up 0 bases and J gave up 10 bases; unmatched junction bases: 4. The CDR3 runs 15 residues. This CDR3 reads CASSLAGQGGSPLHF. The covered CDR3 bases are TGTGCCAGCAGCTTAGCGGGACAGGGTGGGTCACCC. The variable domain in full, completed from reference TRBV7-2 and TRBJ1-6, reads GAGVSQSPSNKVTEKGKDVELRCDPISGHTALYWYRQSLGQGLEFLIYFQGNSAPDKSGLPSDRFSAERTGGSVSTLTIQRTQQEDSAVYLCASSLAGQGGSPLHFGNGTRLTVT.

The DNA read from the CDR3 is TGTGCCAGCAGCCAAGGGGCTGGGGCATTCGGAGAGACC. Encoded protein: CASSQGAGAFGET. The CDR3 in its entirety is CASSQGAGAFGETQYF. The chain is built from TRBV4-2 and TRBJ2-5; D perhaps matches TRBD1 (5 bases). The read halts 3 residues ahead of the CDR3 end, with the missing end drawn from the germline J gene. V was shortened by 1 base and J by 4 bases, with 16 bases between the two germline ends. The germline gives CDR1 LGHNA, CDR2 YNFKEQ. The CDR3 has 16 residues.

In the case of this clone: The read stops 3 residues short of the end of the CDR3; the missing end is completed from the germline J gene. This rearrangement joins TRBV18 to TRBJ2-3, with a weak D call TRBD1 (6 bases). The CDR3 length is 13 residues. Per germline, CDR1 KGHSH and CDR2 LQKENI. The V gene lost 6 bases and the J gene lost 6 bases, with 13 bases spanning the gap. CDR3: CASSRTGKDTQYF. The covered CDR3 bases are TGTGCCAGCTCGCGCACAGGGAAGGATACG.

For this clone: The read stops 3 residues short of the end of the CDR3; the missing end is completed from the germline J gene. The rearrangement links TRBV7-2 to TRBJ2-3; 7 positions match TRBD2. Germline loops: CDR1 SGHTA, CDR2 FQGNSA. Losses at the gene ends were 10 bases for V and 2 bases for J; bases not matched to a gene: 9. This CDR3 is built from 14 residues. CDR3 DNA (partial): TGTGCCACCTCCGGGGGGTCACCCACAGATACG. Encoded protein: CATSGGSPTDT. The CDR3 in full is CATSGGSPTDTQYF.

Partial CDR3 DNA: TGTGCCAGCAGTGACAGAACAGGGGAGGAGACG. It translates to CASSDRTGEET. In full, the CDR3 is CASSDRTGEETQYF. The rearrangement joins TRBV6-1 to TRBJ2-3; maybe TRBD1 (7 bases). The CDR3 is cut off 3 residues early in the read; its end comes from the germline J gene. The CDR3 is 14 amino acids. Germline V gene data show CDR1 as MNHNS and CDR2 as SASEGT.